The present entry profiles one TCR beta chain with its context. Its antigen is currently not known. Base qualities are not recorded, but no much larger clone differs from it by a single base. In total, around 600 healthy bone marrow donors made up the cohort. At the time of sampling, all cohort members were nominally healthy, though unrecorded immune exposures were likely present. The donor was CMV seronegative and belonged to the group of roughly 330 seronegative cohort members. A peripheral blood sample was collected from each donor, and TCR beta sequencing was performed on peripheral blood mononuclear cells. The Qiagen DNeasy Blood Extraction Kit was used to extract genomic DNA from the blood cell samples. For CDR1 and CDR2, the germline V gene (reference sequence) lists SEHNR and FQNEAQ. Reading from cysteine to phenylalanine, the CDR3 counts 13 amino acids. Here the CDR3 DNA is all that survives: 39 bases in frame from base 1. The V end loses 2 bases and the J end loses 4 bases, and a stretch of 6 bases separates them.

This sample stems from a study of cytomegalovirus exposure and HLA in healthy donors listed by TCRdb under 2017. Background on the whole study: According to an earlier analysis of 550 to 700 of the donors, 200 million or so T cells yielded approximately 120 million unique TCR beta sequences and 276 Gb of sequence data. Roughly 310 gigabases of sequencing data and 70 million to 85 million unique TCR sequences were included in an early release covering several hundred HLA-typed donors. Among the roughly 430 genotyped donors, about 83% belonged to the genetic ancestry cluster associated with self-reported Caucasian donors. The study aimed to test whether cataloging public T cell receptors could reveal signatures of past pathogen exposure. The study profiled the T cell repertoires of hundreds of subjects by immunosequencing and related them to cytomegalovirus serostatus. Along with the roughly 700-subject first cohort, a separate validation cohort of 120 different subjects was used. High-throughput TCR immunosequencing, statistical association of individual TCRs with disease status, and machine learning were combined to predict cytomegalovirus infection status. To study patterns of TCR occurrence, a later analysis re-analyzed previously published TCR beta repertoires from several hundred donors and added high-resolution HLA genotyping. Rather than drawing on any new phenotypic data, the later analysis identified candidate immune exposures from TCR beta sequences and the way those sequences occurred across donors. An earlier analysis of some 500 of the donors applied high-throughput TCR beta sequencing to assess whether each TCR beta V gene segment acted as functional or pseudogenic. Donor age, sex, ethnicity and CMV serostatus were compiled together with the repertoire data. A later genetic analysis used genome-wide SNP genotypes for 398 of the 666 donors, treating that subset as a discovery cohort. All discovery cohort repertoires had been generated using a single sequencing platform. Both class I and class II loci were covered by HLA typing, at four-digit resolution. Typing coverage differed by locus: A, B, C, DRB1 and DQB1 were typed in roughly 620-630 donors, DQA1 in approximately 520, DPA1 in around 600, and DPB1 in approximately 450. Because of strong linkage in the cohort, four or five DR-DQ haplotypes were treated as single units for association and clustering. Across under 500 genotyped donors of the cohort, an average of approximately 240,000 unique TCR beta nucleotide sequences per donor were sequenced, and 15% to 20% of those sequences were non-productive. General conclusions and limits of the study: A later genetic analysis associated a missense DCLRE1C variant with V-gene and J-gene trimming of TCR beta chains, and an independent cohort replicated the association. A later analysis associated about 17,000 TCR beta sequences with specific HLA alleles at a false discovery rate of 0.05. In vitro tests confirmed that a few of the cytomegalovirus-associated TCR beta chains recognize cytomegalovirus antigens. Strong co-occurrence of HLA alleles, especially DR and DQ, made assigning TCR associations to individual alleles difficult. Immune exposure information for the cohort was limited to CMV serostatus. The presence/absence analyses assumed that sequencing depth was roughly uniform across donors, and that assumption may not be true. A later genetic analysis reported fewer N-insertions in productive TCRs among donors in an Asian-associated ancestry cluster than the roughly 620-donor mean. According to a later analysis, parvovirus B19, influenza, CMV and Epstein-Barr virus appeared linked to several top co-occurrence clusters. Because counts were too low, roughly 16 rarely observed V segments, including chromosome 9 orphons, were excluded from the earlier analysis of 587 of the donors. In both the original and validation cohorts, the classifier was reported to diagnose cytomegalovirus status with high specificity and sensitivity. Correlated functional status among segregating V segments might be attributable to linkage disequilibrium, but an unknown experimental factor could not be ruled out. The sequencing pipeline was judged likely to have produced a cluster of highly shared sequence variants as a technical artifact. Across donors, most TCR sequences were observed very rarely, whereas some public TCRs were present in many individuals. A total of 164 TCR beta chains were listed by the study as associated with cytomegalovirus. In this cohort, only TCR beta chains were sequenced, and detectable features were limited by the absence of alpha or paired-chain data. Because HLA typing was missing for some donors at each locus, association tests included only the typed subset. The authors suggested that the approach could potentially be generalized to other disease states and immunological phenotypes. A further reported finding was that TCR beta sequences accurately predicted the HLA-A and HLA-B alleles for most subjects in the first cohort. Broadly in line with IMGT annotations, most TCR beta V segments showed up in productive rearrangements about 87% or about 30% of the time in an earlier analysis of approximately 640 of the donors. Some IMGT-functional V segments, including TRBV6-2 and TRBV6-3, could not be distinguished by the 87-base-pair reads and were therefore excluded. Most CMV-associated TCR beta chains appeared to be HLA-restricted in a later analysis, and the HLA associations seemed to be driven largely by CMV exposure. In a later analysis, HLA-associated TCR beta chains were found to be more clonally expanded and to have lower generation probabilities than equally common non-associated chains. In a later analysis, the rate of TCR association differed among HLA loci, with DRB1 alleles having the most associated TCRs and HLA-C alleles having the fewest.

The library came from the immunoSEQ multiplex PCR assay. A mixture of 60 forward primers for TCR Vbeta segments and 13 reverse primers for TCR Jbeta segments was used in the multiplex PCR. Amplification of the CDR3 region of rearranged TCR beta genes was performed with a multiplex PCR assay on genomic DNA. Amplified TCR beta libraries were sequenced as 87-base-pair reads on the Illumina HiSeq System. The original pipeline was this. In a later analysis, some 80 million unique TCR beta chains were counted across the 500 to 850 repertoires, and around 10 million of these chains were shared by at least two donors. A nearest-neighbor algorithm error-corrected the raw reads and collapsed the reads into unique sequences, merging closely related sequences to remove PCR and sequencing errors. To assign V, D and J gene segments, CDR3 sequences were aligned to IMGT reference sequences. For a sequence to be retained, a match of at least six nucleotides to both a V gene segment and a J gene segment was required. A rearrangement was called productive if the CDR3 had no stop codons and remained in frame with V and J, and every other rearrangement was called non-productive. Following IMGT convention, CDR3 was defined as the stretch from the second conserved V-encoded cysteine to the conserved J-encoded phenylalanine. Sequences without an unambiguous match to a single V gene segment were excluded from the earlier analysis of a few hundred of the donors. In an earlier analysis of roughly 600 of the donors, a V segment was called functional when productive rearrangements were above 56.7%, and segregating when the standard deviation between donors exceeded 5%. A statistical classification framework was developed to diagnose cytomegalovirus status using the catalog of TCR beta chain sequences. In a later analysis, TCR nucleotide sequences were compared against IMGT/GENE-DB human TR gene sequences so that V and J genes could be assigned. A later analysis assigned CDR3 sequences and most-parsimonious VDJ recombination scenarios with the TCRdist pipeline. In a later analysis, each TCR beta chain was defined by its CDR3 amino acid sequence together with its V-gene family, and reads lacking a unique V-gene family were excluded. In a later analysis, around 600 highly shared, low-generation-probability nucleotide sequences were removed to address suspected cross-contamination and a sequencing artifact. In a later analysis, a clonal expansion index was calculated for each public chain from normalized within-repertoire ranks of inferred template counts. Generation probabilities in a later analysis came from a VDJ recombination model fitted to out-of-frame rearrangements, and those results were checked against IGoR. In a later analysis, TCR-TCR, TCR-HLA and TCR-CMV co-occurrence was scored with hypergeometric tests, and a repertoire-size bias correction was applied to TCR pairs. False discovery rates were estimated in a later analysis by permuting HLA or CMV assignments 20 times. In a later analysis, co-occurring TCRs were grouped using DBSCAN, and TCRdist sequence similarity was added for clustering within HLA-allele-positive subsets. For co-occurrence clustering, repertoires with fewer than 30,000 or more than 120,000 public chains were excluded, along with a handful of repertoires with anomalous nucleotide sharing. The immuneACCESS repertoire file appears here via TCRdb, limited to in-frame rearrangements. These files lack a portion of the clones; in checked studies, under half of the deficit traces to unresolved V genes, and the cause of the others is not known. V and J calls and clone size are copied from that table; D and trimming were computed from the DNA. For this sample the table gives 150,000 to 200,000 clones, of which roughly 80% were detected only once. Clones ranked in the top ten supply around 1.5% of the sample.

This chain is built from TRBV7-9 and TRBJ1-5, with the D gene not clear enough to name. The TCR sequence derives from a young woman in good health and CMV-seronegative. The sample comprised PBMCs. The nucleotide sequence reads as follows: TGTGCCAGCAGCTTATCCGGGAATCAGCCCCAGCATTTT. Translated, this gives CASSLSGNQPQHF. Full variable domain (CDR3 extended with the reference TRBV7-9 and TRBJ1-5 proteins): DTGVSQNPRHKITKRGQNVTFRCDPISEHNRLYWYRQTLGQGPEFLTYFQNEAQLEKSRLLSDRFSAERPKGSFSTLEIQRTEQGDSAMYLCASSLSGNQPQHFGDGTRLSIL.